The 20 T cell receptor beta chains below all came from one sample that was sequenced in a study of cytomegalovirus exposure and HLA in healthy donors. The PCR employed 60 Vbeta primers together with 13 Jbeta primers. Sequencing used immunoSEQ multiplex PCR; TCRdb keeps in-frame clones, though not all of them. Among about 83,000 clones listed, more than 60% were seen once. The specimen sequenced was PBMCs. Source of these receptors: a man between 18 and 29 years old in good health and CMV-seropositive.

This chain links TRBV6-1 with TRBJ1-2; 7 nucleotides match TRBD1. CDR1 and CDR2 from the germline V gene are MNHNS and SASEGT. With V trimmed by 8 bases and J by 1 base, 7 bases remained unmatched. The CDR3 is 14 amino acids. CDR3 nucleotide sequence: TGTGCCAGCTTCCCATACAGGGGTAACTATGGCTACACCTTC. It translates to CASFPYRGNYGYTF.

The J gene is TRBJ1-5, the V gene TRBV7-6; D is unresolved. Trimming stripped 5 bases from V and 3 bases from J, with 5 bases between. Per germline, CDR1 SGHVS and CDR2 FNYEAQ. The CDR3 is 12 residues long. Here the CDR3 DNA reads TGTGCCAGCAGCCTACCCAATCAGCCCCAGCATTTT. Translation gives CASSLPNQPQHF.

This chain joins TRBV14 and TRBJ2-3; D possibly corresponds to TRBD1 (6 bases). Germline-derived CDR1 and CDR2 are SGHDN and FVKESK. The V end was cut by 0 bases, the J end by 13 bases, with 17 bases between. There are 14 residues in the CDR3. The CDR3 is CASSQDEDSPGKYF. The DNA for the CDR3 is TGTGCCAGCAGCCAAGATGAGGACAGCCCGGGGAAGTATTTT.

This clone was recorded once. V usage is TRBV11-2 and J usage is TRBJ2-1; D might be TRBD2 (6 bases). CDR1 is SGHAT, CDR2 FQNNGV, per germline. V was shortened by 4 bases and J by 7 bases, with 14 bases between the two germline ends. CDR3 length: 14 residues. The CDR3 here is CASSSFRETNEQFF. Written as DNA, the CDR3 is TGTGCCAGCAGCTCTTTCCGGGAGACTAATGAGCAGTTCTTC.

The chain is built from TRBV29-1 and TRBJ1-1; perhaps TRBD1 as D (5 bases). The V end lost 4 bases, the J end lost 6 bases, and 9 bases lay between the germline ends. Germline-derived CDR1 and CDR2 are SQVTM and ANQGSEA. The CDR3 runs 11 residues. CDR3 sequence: CSVVQGSEAFF. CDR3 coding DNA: TGCAGCGTTGTCCAGGGTTCTGAAGCTTTCTTT.

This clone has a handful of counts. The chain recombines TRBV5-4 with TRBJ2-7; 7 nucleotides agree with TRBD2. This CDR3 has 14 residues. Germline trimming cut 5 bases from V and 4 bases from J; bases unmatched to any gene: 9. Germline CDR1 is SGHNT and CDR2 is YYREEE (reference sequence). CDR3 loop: CASSFGTNFYEQYF. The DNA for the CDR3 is TGTGCCAGCAGTTTCGGGACTAACTTTTACGAGCAGTACTTC.

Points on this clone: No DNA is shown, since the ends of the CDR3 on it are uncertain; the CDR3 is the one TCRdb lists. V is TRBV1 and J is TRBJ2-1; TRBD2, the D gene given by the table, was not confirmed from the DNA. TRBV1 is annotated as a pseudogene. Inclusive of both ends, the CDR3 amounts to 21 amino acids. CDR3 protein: CTSSQDGWASGSKRSYNEQFF.

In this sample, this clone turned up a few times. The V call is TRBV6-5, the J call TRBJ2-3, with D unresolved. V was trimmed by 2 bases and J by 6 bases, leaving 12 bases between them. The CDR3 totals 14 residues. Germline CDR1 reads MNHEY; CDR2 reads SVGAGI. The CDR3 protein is CASSYVSSEDTQYF. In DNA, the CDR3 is TGTGCCAGCAGTTACGTCTCGAGCGAGGATACGCAGTATTTT.

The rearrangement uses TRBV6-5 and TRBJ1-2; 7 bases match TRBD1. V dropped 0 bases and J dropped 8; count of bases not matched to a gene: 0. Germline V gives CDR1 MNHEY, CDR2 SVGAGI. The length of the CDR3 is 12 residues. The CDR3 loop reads CASSYSTGGYTF. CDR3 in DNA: TGTGCCAGCAGTTACTCGACAGGGGGCTACACCTTC.

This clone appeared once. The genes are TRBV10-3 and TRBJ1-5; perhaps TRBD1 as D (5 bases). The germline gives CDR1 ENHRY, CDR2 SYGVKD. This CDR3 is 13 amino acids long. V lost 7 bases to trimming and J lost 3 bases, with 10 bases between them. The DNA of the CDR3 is TGTGCCATCAAGCCAGGGCCCAATCAGCCCCAGCATTTT. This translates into CAIKPGPNQPQHF.

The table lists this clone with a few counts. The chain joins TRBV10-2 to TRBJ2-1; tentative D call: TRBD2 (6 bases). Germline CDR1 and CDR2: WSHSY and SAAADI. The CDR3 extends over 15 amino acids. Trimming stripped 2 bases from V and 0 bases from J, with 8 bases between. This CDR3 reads CASSEVAASYNEQFF. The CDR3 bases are TGCGCCAGCAGTGAGGTAGCGGCCTCCTACAATGAGCAGTTCTTC.

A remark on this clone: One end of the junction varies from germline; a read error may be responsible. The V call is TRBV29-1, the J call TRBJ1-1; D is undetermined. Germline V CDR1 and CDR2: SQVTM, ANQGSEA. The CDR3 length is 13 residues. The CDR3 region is CSVEGRKARAAFF. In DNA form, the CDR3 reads TGCAGCGTCGAAGGTCGAAAAGCGAGGGCGGCTTTCTTT.

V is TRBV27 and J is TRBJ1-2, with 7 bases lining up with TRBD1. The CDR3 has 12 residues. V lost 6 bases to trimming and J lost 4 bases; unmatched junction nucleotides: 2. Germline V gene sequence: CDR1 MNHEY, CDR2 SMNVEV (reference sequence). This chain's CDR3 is CASRTGAYGYTF. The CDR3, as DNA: TGTGCCAGCAGAACAGGGGCCTATGGCTACACCTTC.

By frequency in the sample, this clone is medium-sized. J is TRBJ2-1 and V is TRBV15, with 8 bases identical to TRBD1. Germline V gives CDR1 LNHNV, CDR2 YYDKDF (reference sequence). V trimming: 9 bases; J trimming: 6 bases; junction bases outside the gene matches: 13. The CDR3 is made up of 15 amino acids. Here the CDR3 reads CATKIRQGYGNEQFF. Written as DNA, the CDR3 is TGTGCCACAAAGATAAGACAGGGGTATGGCAATGAGCAGTTCTTC.

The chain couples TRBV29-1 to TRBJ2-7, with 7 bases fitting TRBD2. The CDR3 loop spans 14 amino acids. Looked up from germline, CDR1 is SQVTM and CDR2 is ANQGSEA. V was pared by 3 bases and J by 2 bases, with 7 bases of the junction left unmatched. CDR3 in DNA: TGCAGCGTTGAGGCTAGCGGCTCACCCTACGAGCAGTACTTC. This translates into CSVEASGSPYEQYF.

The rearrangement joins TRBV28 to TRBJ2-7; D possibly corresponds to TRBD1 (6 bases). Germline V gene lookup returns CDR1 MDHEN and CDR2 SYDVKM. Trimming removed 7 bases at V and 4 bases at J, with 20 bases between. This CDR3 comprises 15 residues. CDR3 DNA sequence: TGTGCCAGCAAGGCGGACAGTAGCTCGCGTTACGAGCAGTACTTC. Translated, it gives CASKADSSSRYEQYF.

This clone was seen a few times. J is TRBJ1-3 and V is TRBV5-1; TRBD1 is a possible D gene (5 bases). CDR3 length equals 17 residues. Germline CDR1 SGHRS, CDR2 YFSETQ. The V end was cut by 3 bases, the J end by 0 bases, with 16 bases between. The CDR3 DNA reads TGCGCCAGCAGCTACTCAGGACAAATGAGCTCTGGAAACACCATATATTTT. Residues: CASSYSGQMSSGNTIYF.

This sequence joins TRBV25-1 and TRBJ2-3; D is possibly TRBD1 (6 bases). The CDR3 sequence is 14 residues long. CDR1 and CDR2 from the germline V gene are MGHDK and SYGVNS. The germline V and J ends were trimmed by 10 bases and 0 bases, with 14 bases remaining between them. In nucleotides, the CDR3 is TGTGCCACTTCGGACAGTTCTAGCACAGATACGCAGTATTTT. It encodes CATSDSSSTDTQYF. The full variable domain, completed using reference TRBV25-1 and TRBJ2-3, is EADIYQTPRYLVIGTGKKITLECSQTMGHDKMYWYQQDPGMELHLIHYSYGVNSTEKGDLSSESTVSRIRTEHFPLTLESARPSHTSQYLCATSDSSSTDTQYFGPGTRLTVL.

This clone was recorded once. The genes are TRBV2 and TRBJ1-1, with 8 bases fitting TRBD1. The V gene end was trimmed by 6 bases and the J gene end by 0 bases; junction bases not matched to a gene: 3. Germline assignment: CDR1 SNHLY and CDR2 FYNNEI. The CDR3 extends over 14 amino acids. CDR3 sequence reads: CASSLDRVNTEAFF. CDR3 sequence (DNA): TGTGCCAGCAGCCTGGACAGGGTGAACACTGAAGCTTTCTTT.

The CDR3 loop reads CASRGAVNTEAFF. CDR3 DNA sequence: TGTGCCAGCAGGGGGGCGGTGAACACTGAAGCTTTCTTT. The chain has TRBV7-8 and TRBJ1-1, with a tentative D call TRBD1 (6 bases). Looked up from germline, CDR1 is SGHVS and CDR2 is FQNEAQ. V was cut by 6 bases and J by 0 bases, with 8 bases left in between. CDR3 length: 13 residues.